This T cell receptor (beta chain) stems from a study of T cells after somatic rescue of genetic block. This clone was counted a few times. Other DNA sequences in this specimen translate into the identical CDR3. The data were produced by immunoSEQ multiplex PCR, yet TCRdb's version contains in-frame clones alone and is incomplete. The sample yields about 88,000 clones, 90% seen once. V lost 0 bases and J lost 4; bases outside the gene matches: 0. The CDR3 runs to 14 residues. The V gene's germline CDR1 is MRHNA and CDR2 SNTAGT. The sequencing sample was made of peripheral blood mononuclear cells (PBMCs). V is TRBV6-4 and J is TRBJ2-3; TRBD1 agrees at 8 bases. The sequence came from a woman under 30. The CDR3 loop reads CASSDSQGADTQYF. CDR3 in DNA: TGTGCCAGCAGTGACTCACAGGGGGCAGATACGCAGTATTTT.